The rows below give T cell receptor beta chains drawn from one sample of a study of T-cell reconstitution after alpha-beta-depleted transplantation in children. TCRdb redid the calling of the PCR reads with MiXCR, one entry per CDR3 protein. The sample contains about a million distinct CDR3 sequences, about 29% of which appear only once. Sample: PBMCs, mostly from graft donor cells, taken 360 days after TCRalphabeta/CD19-depleted stem cell transplant. These receptors all come from a boy under two years old who had a stem cell transplant for SCID, so the T cells may come from the graft donor. CDR3s include the opening cysteine and the closing phenylalanine or tryptophan. A D gene is named only where the DNA matches it firmly. Not all rows give a size; the values are once, few, many and, for expanded clones, a class.

J | V | D | size | DNA | CDR3
TRBJ1-1 | TRBV20-1 | NA | NA | TGCAGTGACCAAAGAGTAAACATCCACACTGAAGCTTTCTTT | CSDQRVNIHTEAFF
TRBJ1-2 | TRBV3-1 | TRBD1 | few | TGTGCCAGCAGCCTTGACGCGTGGACAGGGATGTTGAACTATGGCTACACCTTC | CASSLDAWTGMLNYGYTF
TRBJ2-3 | TRBV6-5 | TRBD2 | NA | TGTGCCAGCAGTTACTTAGCGGGGGGGGATACGCAGTATTTT | CASSYLAGGDTQYF
TRBJ2-1 | TRBV29-1 | NA | NA | TGCAGCGTTGAATGGGGACTGGAGCCCTACAATGAGCAGTTCTTC | CSVEWGLEPYNEQFF
TRBJ2-5 | TRBV4-2 | NA | NA | TGTGCCAGCAGCATGGGGGGGCAGGGGGATAGGGAGACCCAGTACTTC | CASSMGGQGDRETQYF
TRBJ1-2 | TRBV2 | NA | NA | TGTGCCAGCAGTGAAGCGCTAAAGGGGTATGGCTACACCTTC | CASSEALKGYGYTF
TRBJ2-3 | TRBV12-3/TRBV12-4 | TRBD1 | NA | TGTGCCAGCAGTCAACAGGGGATTTTAGCAGATACGCAGTATTTT | CASSQQGILADTQYF
TRBJ2-3 | TRBV6-1 | NA | few | TGTGCCAGCAGCGAGGGCTCTAGCACAGATACGCAGTATTTT | CASSEGSSTDTQYF
TRBJ2-7 | TRBV4-1 | NA | NA | TGCGCCAGCAGCCATAGAGGGGGCGGGAACGAGCAGTACTTC | CASSHRGGGNEQYF
TRBJ1-3 | TRBV5-1 | NA | few | TGTGCCAGCAGCTCTGACTCTGGAAACACCATATATTTT | CASSSDSGNTIYF
TRBJ1-1 | TRBV20-1 | NA | few | TGCAGTGCTCAATCACGAGGGGTGGGGAACACTGAAGCTTTCTTT | CSAQSRGVGNTEAFF
TRBJ2-1 | TRBV15 | TRBD1 | NA | TGTGCCACCAGCAGTTCGGGACAGGATTACAATGAGCAGTTCTTC | CATSSSGQDYNEQFF
TRBJ2-1 | TRBV9 | NA | NA | TGTGCCAGCACCATGGGGGGAGGATCCCTGGAGCAGTTCTTC | CASTMGGGSLEQFF
TRBJ1-5 | TRBV5-1 | NA | NA | TGCGCCAGCAGCCATATAGACAGGATTGGGGGGTATAGCAATCAGCCCCAGCATTTT | CASSHIDRIGGYSNQPQHF
TRBJ2-1 | TRBV5-1 | TRBD2 | few | TGCGCCAGCCAACCTCGGACTAGCGGGTACAATGAGCAGTTCTTC | CASQPRTSGYNEQFF
TRBJ2-3 | TRBV20-1 | NA | NA | TGCAGTGCTAGAGGGTCGACAGGGAGGAATACGCAGTATTTT | CSARGSTGRNTQYF
TRBJ2-2 | TRBV7-2 | TRBD2 | NA | TGTGCCAGCAGCCGCCTGGGCGGGGGTACCACCGGGGAGCTGTTTTTT | CASSRLGGGTTGELFF
TRBJ2-5 | TRBV20-1 | NA | NA | TGCAGTGCTAGAGATGGGGGGAAAGAGACCCAGTACTTC | CSARDGGKETQYF
TRBJ1-2 | TRBV20-1 | NA | NA | TGCAGTGCCACCGAATTTTCCGGCTACACCTTC | CSATEFSGYTF
TRBJ2-5 | TRBV20-1 | TRBD1 | few | TGCAGTGCTAACCTGGACAGGGCGGGAGAGACCCAGTACTTC | CSANLDRAGETQYF
TRBJ2-5 | TRBV27 | NA | few | TGTGCCACCGGCCGGGGGCACCAAGAGACCCAGTACTTC | CATGRGHQETQYF
TRBJ2-7 | TRBV7-8 | NA | few | TGTGCCAGCAGCACTGACCGGGTCTCCTACGAGCAGTACTTC | CASSTDRVSYEQYF
TRBJ1-1 | TRBV20-1 | NA | NA | TGCAGCGCGAAACCGGGACCCCAGAACACTGAAGCTTTCTTT | CSAKPGPQNTEAFF
TRBJ2-2 | TRBV4-1 | NA | NA | TGCGCCAGCAGCCAAGAGGCAAACACCGGGGAGCTGTTTTTT | CASSQEANTGELFF
TRBJ2-7 | TRBV12-3/TRBV12-4 | NA | many | TGCGCCAGCAGCCACGGGGGCTACGAGCAGTACTTC | CASSHGGYEQYF
TRBJ1-1 | TRBV10-1 | NA | few | TGCGCCAGCAGTGAGTCGGTGAACACTGAAGCTTTCTTT | CASSESVNTEAFF
TRBJ1-5 | TRBV28 | NA | few | TGTGCCAGCAGGATCTCAGGGCCAGGCAATCAGCCCCAGCATTTT | CASRISGPGNQPQHF
TRBJ2-1 | TRBV10-3 | TRBD2 | NA | TGTGCCATCACCGCCCTAGCGGGGGGAAATGAGCAGTTCTTC | CAITALAGGNEQFF
TRBJ1-6 | TRBV4-3 | NA | few | TGCGCCAGCAGCCCAGAGTACATAAGGTTCTATAATTCACCCCTCCACTTT | CASSPEYIRFYNSPLHF
TRBJ2-5 | TRBV12-3/TRBV12-4 | TRBD2 | NA | TGTGCCAGCAGTTTATGGGGGGGTCAAGAGACCCAGTACTTC | CASSLWGGQETQYF
TRBJ2-1 | TRBV12-3/TRBV12-4 | NA | few | TGTGCCAGCAGCCCCCGGGGGGCTGGGGGATACAATGAGCAGTTCTTC | CASSPRGAGGYNEQFF
TRBJ2-7 | TRBV6-2/TRBV6-3 | TRBD1 | NA | TGTGCCAGCAGGACGACAGGGAAACCCTACGAGCAGTACTTC | CASRTTGKPYEQYF
TRBJ2-1 | TRBV2 | NA | NA | TGTGCCAGCAGTGAAGGGAGAGTAGGGTACAATGAGCAGTTCTTC | CASSEGRVGYNEQFF
TRBJ1-2 | TRBV9 | NA | NA | TGTGCCAGCAGCGTAGCGGGGGTGGCTAACTATGGCTACACCTTC | CASSVAGVANYGYTF
TRBJ2-5 | TRBV25-1 | NA | few | TGTGCCAGCAGTGAACCGAGGCAAGAGACCCAGTACTTC | CASSEPRQETQYF
TRBJ1-1 | TRBV7-3 | TRBD1 | few | TGTGCCAGCAGCTATGACAGGGGGGACACTGAAGCTTTCTTT | CASSYDRGDTEAFF
TRBJ1-4 | TRBV4-1 | NA | few | TGCGCCAGCAGCCAAGATCCGCTAAGGGGAAATGAAAAACTGTTTTTT | CASSQDPLRGNEKLFF
TRBJ2-5 | TRBV3-1 | NA | NA | TGTGCCAGCAGCCAAGATCGGGGTAGGGCCCAGTACTTC | CASSQDRGRAQYF
TRBJ2-7 | TRBV6-5 | NA | NA | TGTGCCAGCAGTTACTCGACAGGAGAGACCTACGAGCAGTACTTC | CASSYSTGETYEQYF
TRBJ2-1 | TRBV2 | NA | few | TGTGCCAGCCGACCAAGGGTTGGTGAGCAGTTCTTC | CASRPRVGEQFF
TRBJ2-5 | TRBV3-1 | NA | few | TGTGCCAGCAGCCAAGATCCCAACAGGGCTGAGACCCAGTACTTC | CASSQDPNRAETQYF
TRBJ2-1 | TRBV5-1 | TRBD1 | few | TGCGCCAGCAGCTTGGCCCCCAGGACAGGGGCCTACAATGAGCAGTTCTTC | CASSLAPRTGAYNEQFF
TRBJ1-5 | TRBV12-3/TRBV12-4 | NA | many | TGTGCCAGCAGCTTAAGTAGCAATCAGCCCCAGCATTTT | CASSLSSNQPQHF
TRBJ1-1 | TRBV12-3/TRBV12-4 | TRBD1 | NA | TGTGCCAGCACCCCCTCAAGGGGGCGGAACACTGAAGCTTTCTTT | CASTPSRGRNTEAFF
TRBJ1-5 | TRBV15 | NA | NA | TGTGCCACCAGCAGAGGGTCGGGGGGTGGGTTGTCGTTCGATCAGCCCCAGCATTTT | CATSRGSGGGLSFDQPQHF
TRBJ1-1 | TRBV7-8 | TRBD1 | NA | TGTACCAGCAGCTTACAGGGGGCTCAAGCTTTCTTT | CTSSLQGAQAFF
TRBJ2-1 | TRBV27 | TRBD2 | few | TGTGCCAGCAGTTTATCGATAACAGCGGGGGGAATCTACAATGAGCAGTTCTTC | CASSLSITAGGIYNEQFF
TRBJ1-1 | TRBV2 | NA | few | TGTGCCAGCTGTCGGTACACTGAAGCTTTCTTT | CASCRYTEAFF
TRBJ1-5 | TRBV20-1 | NA | few | TGCAGTGCTAGAGATAAAGGGCAGCCCCAGCATTTT | CSARDKGQPQHF
TRBJ1-5 | TRBV2 | NA | few | TGTGCCAGCAGTGAAGCGCTCCGGTCAGCCAATCAGCCCCAGCATTTT | CASSEALRSANQPQHF
TRBJ2-7 | TRBV4-1 | NA | few | TGCGCCAGCAGCCCCATTTTACTTGAGGACGAGCAGTACTTC | CASSPILLEDEQYF
TRBJ2-7 | TRBV4-2 | TRBD1 | NA | TGTGCCAGCAGCCAATGGGACAGGGGACCCTACGAGCAGTACTTC | CASSQWDRGPYEQYF
TRBJ2-3 | TRBV2 | TRBD2 | many | TGTGCCAGCAGTGGGAGGCTAGCGGGGGATCCAGATACGCAGTATTTT | CASSGRLAGDPDTQYF
TRBJ2-3 | TRBV10-3 | NA | NA | TGTGCCATCAGTCCCTCGGGCCGGGAAGATACGCAGTATTTT | CAISPSGREDTQYF